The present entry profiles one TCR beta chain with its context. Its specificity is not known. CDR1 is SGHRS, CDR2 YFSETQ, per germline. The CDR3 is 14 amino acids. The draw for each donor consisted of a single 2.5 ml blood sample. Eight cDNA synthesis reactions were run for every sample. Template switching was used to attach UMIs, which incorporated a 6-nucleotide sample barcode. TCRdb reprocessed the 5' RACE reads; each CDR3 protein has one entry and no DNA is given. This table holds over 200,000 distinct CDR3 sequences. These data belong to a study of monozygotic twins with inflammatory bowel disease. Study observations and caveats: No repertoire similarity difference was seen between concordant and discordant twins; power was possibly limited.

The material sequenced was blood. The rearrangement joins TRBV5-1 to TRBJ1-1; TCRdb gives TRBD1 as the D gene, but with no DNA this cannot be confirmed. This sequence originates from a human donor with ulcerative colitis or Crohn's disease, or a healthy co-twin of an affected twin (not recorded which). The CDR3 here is CASSTDRGDTEAFF.